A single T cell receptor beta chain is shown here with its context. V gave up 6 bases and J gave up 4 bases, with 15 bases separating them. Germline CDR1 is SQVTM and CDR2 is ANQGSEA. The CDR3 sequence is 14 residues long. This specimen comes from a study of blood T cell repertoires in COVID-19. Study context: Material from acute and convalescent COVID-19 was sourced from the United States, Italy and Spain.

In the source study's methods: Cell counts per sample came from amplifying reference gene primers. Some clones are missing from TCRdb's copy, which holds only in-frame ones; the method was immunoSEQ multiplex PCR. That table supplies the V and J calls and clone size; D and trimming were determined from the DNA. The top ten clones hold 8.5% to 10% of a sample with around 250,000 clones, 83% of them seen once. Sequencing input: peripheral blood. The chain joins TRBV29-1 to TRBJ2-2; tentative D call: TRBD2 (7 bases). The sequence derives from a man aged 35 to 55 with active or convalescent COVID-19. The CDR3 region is CSVRAGAGTGELFF. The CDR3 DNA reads TGCAGCGTCAGGGCGGGGGCCGGCACCGGGGAGCTGTTTTTT.